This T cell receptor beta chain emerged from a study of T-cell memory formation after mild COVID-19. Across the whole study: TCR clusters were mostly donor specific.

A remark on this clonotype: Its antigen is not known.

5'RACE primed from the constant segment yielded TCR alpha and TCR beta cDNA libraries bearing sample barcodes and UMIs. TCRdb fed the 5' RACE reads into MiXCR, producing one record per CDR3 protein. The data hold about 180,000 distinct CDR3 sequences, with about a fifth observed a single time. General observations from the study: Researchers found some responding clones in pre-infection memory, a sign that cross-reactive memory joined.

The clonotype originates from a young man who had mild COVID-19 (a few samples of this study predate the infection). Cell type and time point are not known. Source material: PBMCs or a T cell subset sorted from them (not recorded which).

The CDR3 reads CSARGMNTEAFF. The CDR3 bases are TGCAGTGCTAGGGGCATGAACACTGAAGCTTTCTTT. The chain carries TRBV20-1 and TRBJ1-1; D remains ambiguous. The CDR3 is 12 residues long. Germline CDR1 DFQATT, CDR2 SNEGSKA (reference sequence). V was trimmed by 3 bases and J by 0 bases, leaving 5 bases between them.